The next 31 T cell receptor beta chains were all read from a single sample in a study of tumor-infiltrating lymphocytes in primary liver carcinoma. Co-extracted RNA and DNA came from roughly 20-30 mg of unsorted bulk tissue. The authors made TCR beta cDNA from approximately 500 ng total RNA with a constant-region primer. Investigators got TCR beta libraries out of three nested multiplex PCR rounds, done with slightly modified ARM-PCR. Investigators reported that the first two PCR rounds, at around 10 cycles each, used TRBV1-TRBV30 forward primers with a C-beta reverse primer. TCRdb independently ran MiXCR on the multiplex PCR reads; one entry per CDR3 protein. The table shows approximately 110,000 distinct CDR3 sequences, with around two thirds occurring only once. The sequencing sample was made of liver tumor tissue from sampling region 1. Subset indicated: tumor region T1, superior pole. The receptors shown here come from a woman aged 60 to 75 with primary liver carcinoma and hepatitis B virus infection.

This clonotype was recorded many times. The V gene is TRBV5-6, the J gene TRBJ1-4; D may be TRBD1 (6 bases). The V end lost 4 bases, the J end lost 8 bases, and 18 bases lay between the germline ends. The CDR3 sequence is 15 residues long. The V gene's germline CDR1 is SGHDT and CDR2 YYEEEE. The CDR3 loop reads CASSRRGVGVEKLFF. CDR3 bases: TGTGCCAGCAGCCGGAGGGGGGTTGGGGTCGAAAAACTGTTTTTT.

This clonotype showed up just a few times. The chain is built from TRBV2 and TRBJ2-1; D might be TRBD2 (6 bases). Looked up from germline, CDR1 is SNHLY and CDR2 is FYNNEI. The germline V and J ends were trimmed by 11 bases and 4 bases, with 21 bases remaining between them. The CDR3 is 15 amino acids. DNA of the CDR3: TGTGCCGGACACCGGGACTCAGGCCTTTACAATGAGCAGTTCTTC. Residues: CAGHRDSGLYNEQFF.

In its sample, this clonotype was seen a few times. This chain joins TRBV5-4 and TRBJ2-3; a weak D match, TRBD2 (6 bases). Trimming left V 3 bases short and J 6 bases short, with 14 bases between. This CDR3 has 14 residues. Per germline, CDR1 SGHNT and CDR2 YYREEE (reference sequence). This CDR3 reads CASSSPRETDTQYF. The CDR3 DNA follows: TGTGCCAGCAGCTCCCCGCGGGAAACGGATACGCAGTATTTT.

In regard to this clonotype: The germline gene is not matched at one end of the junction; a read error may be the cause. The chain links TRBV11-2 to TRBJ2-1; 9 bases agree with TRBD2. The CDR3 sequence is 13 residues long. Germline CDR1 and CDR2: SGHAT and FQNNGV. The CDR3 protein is CACSWASGADQFF. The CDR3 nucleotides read TGTGCCTGCAGCTGGGCTAGCGGGGCAGATCAGTTCTTC.

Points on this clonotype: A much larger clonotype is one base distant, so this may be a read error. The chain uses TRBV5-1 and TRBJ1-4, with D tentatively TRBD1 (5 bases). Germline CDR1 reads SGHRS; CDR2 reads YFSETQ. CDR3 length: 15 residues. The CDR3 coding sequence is TGCGTCAGCAGCACCACCGGGGGGAAGGGTGAAAAACTGTTTTTT. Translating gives CVSSTTGGKGEKLFF.

The CDR3 sequence: CASSPPQWATEAFF. DNA of the CDR3: TGTGCCAGCAGCCCTCCGCAATGGGCCACTGAAGCTTTCTTT. This chain uses TRBV5-6 with TRBJ1-1, with no clear D. The germline gives CDR1 SGHDT, CDR2 YYEEEE. The CDR3 runs 14 residues. The V and J ends lost 4 bases and 4 bases respectively, with 14 bases between them.

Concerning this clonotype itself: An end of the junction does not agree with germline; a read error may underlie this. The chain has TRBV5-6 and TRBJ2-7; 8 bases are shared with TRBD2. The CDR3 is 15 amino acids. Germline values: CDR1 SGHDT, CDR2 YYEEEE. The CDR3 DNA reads TGTGCCAGCAGCCCCCGCGCGGGGGGTTCTAACGAGCAGCACTTC. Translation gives CASSPRAGGSNEQHF.

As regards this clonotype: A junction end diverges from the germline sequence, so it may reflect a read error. CDR3 residues: CVSRPRPDPYEQYF. The CDR3 DNA is TGCGTCAGCAGACCCAGGCCAGACCCCTACGAGCAGTACTTC. The rearrangement joins TRBV5-1 to TRBJ2-7, with D unresolved. Germline CDR1 SGHRS, CDR2 YFSETQ. The CDR3 extends over 14 amino acids.

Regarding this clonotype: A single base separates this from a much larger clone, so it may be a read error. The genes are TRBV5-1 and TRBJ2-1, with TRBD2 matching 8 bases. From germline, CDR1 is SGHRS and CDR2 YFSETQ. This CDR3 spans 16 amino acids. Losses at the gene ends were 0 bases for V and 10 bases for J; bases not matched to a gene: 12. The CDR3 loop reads CASSLGGTRGSREQFF. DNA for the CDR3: TGCGCCAGCAGCTTGGGGGGGACTAGGGGGTCCCGAGAGCAGTTCTTC.

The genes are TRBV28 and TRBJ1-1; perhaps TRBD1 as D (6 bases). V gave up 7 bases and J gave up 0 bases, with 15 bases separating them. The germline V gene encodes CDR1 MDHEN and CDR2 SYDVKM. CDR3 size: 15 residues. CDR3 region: CASIRQELMNTEAFF. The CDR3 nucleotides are TGTGCCAGCATTAGACAGGAACTCATGAACACTGAAGCTTTCTTT.

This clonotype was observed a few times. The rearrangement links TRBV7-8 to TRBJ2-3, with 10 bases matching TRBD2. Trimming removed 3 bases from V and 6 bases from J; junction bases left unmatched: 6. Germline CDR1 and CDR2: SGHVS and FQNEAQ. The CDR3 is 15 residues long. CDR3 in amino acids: CASSLASGRRDTQYF. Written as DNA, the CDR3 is TGTGCCAGCAGCTTGGCTAGCGGGAGACGGGATACGCAGTATTTT.

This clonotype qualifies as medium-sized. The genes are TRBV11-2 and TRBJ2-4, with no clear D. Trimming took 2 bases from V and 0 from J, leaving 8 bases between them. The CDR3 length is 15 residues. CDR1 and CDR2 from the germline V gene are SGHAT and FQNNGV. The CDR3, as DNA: TGTGCCAGCAGCTTAAGGTTGACAGCCAAAAACATTCAGTACTTC. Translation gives CASSLRLTAKNIQYF.

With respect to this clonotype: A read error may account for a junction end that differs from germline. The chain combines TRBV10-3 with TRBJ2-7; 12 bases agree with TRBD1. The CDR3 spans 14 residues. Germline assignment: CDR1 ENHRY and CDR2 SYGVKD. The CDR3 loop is CAIWPPGQGAQQHF. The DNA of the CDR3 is TGTGCCATCTGGCCCCCGGGACAGGGGGCACAGCAGCACTTC.

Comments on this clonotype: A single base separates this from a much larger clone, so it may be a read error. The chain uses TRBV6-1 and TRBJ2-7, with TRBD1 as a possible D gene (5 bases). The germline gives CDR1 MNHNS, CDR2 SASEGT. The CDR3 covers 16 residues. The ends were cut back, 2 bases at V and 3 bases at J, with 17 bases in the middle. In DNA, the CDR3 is TGTGCCAGCAGTGAAAGCAGGTTGCGTAGGGGCTACGAGCAGTACTTC. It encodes CASSESRLRRGYEQYF.

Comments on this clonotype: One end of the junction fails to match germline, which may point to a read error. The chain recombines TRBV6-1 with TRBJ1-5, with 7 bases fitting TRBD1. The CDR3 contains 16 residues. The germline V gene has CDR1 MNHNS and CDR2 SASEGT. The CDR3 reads CATGVQGGLSNQSQHF. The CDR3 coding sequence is TGTGCCACCGGGGTGCAGGGGGGATTGAGCAATCAGTCCCAGCATTTT.

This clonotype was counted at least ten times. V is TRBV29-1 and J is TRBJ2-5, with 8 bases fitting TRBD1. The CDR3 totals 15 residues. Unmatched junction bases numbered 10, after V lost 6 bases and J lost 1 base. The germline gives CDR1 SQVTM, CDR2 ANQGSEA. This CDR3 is CSVTTGGTAQETQYF. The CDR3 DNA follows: TGCAGCGTAACCACAGGGGGGACTGCCCAAGAGACCCAGTACTTC.

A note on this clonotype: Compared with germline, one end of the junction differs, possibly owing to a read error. The CDR3 DNA sequence: TGTACCAGCAGCTTAGGGGGCCTTCGCGGGAATGAGCAGTTCTTC. It yields the protein CTSSLGGLRGNEQFF. The chain employs TRBV7-9 and TRBJ2-1; 7 bases match TRBD1. Germline V lookup: CDR1 SEHNR, CDR2 FQNEAQ (reference sequence). The CDR3 runs to 15 residues. The entire variable domain, with the rest obtained from reference TRBV7-9 and TRBJ2-1, is as follows: DTGVSQNPRHKITKRGQNVTFRCDPISEHNRLYWYRQTLGQGPEFLTYFQNEAQLEKSRLLSDRFSAERPKGSFSTLEIQRTEQGDSAMYLCTSSLGGLRGNEQFFGPGTRLTVL.

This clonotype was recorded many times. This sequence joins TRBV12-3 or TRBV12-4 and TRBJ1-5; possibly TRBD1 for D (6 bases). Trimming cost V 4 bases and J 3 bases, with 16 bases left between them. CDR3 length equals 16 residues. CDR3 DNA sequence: TGTGCCAGCAGTTCCGGGACAAGTAGTTTCAATCAGCCCCAGCATTTT. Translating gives CASSSGTSSFNQPQHF.

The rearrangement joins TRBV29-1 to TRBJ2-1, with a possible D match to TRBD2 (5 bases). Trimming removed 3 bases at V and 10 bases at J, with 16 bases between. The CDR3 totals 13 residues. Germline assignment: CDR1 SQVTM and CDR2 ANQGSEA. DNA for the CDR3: TGCAGCGTTGATTCGGAACAGCGGCTCGAGCAGTTCTTC. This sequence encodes CSVDSEQRLEQFF.

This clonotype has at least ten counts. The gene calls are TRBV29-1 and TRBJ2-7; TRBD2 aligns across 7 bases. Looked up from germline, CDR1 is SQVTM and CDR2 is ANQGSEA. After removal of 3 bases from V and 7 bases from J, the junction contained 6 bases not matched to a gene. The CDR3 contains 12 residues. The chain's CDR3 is CSVEAGVREQYF. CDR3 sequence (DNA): TGCAGCGTTGAGGCGGGAGTTCGGGAGCAGTACTTC.

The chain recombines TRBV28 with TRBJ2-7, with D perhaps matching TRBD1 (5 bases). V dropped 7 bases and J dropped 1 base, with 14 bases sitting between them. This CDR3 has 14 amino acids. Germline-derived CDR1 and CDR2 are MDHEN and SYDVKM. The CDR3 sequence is CASTQPRVSYEQYF. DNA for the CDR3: TGTGCCAGCACTCAACCCAGGGTGTCCTACGAGCAGTACTTC.

The CDR3: CASSPRLPNTGELFF. CDR3 coding DNA: TGCGCCAGCAGCCCCAGGCTTCCGAACACCGGGGAGCTGTTTTTT. V gene TRBV5-1 combines with J gene TRBJ2-2; D remains unclear. V dropped 4 bases and J dropped 0 bases, with 10 bases sitting between them. Germline-derived CDR1 and CDR2 are SGHRS and YFSETQ. The CDR3 length is 15 residues.

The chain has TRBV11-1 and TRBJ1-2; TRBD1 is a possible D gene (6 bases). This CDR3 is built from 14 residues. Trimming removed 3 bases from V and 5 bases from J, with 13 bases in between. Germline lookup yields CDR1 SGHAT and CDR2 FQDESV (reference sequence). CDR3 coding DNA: TGTGCCAGCAGCTTCGGTGGGACAAGATATGGCTACACCTTC. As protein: CASSFGGTRYGYTF.

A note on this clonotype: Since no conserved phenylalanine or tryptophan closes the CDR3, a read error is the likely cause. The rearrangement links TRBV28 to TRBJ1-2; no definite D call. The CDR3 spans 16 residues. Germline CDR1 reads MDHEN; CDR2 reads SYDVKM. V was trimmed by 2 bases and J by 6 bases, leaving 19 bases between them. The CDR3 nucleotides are TGTGCCAGCAGTTTAAGTTCCGCGGCAGGCTTGAATGGCTACACCATC. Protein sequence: CASSLSSAAGLNGYTI.

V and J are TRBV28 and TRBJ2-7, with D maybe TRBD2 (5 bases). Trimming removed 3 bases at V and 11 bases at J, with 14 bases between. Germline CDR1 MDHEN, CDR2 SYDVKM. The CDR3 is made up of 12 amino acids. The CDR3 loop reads CASSFAAWEKYF. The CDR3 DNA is TGTGCCAGCAGTTTTGCCGCTTGGGAGAAGTACTTC.

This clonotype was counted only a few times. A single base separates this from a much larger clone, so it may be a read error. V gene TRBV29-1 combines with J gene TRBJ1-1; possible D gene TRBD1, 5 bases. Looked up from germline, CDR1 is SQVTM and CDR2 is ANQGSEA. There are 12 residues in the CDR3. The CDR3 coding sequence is TGCAGCGTTGAGAGACAGAACTCTGAAGCTTTCTTT. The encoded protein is CSVERQNSEAFF. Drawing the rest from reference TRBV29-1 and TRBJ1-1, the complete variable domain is SAVISQKPSRDICQRGTSLTIQCQVDSQVTMMFWYRQQPGQSLTLIATANQGSEATYESGFVIDKFPISRPNLTFSTLTVSNMSPEDSSIYLCSVERQNSEAFFGQGTRLTVV.

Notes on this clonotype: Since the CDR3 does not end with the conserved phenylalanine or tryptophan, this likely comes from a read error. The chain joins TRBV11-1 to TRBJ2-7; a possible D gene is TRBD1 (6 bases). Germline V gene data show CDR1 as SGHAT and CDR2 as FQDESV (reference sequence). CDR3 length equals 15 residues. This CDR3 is CASSFGQSLTYEQYL. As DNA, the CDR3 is TGTGCCAGCAGCTTTGGACAGTCCTTAACCTATGAGCAGTACCTC.

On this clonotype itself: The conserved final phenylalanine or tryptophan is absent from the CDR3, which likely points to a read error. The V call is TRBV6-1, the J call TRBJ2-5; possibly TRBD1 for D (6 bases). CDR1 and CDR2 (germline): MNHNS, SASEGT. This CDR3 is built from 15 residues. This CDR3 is CVSRYWTDSQETQYL. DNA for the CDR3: TGTGTCAGCAGGTATTGGACAGACAGTCAAGAGACCCAGTACTTA.

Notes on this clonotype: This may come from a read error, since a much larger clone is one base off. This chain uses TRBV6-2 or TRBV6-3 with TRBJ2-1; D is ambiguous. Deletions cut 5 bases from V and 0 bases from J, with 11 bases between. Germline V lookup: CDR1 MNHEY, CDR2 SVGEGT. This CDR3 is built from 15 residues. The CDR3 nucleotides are TGTGCCAGCAGTCCCAGACCAGTCTCCTACAATGAGCAGTTCTTC. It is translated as CASSPRPVSYNEQFF.

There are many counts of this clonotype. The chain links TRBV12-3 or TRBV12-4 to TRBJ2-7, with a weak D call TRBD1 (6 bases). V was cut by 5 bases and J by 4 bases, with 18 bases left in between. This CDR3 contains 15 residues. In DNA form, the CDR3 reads TGTGCCAGCAGTCCGACCGGGACAAAAACTTACGAGCAGTACTTC. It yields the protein CASSPTGTKTYEQYF.

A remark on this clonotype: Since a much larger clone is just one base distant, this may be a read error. CDR3 bases: TGTGCCAGCAGCCTTCTATCGGGAGGTCAGGAGCAGTTCTTC. Its translation is CASSLLSGGQEQFF. This chain uses TRBV7-9 with TRBJ2-1, with 7 positions matching TRBD2. Germline CDR1 reads SEHNR; CDR2 reads FQNEAQ (reference sequence). V trimming: 5 bases; J trimming: 10 bases; junction bases outside the gene matches: 11. This CDR3 contains 14 residues.